Here is one T cell receptor beta chain with its context. The data were taken from a study of blood T cells in healthy people across ages. The germline V gene encodes CDR1 SQVTM and CDR2 ANQGSEA. This CDR3 has 15 amino acids. V shed 2 bases and J 12 bases; nucleotides not matched to a gene: 15. A second PCR, run for roughly 7 to 12 cycles, used a sample-barcoded 5' primer plus a J-beta primer mix. Every cDNA was tagged by a template-switch adaptor with 12 random nucleotides. TCRdb redid the calling of the 5' RACE reads with MiXCR, one entry per CDR3 protein. The table has approximately 690,000 distinct CDR3 sequences, roughly three fifths seen once; the top ten hold more than 35%.

The chain is built from TRBV29-1 and TRBJ2-3; 9 nucleotides line up with TRBD1. Sequencing used blood. The sequence derives from a man in his sixties in good health. CDR3 loop: CSVELGQGGDDAQYF. CDR3 bases: TGCAGCGTTGAACTGGGACAGGGAGGAGACGATGCACAGTATTTT.